Listed here is a single T cell receptor (beta chain). Its target is not known. CDR3 length equals 16 residues. V lost 3 bases to trimming and J lost 1 base; unmatched junction nucleotides: 2. Germline CDR1 and CDR2: SGHAT and FQNNGV. Data came from immunoSEQ multiplex PCR; TCRdb stores just in-frame clones and leaves some out. Counted here are some 420,000 clones, 88% occurring once; the ten biggest clones make up approximately 4%. Treatment described: approximately 18 received Ad26.COV2.S at low or high dose, single or two shots; five or six received placebo; per-sample allocation not given. Collection of samples fell on day 63 after the first vaccine or placebo injection. An adult of 18-55 years in Boston served as donor. This specimen belongs to a study of Ad26.COV2.S vaccination and SARS-CoV-2 variants. Study-level findings and limits: Reportedly, after vaccination the spike-specific CD8+ and CD4+ T cell responses displayed substantial breadth. Placebo recipients and vaccine recipients were similar in non-spike TCR breadth. Total T cell responses were possibly underestimated by TCR breadth and depth analyses.

This sequence originates from a person between 18 and 59 years old who received the Ad26.COV2.S COVID-19 vaccine or a placebo. The chain uses TRBV11-2 and TRBJ2-3, with TRBD2 matching 12 bases. The specimen was peripheral blood, collected in a trial of Ad26.COV2.S vaccine versus placebo. DNA for the CDR3: TGTGCCAGCAGCTTGACTAGCGGGGGTCGCACAGATACGCAGTATTTT. Its translation is CASSLTSGGRTDTQYF. Complete variable domain (other parts from reference TRBV11-2 and TRBJ2-3): EAGVAQSPRYKIIEKRQSVAFWCNPISGHATLYWYQQILGQGPKLLIQFQNNGVVDDSQLPKDRFSAERLKGVDSTLKIQPAKLEDSAVYLCASSLTSGGRTDTQYFGPGTRLTVL.